These 18 T cell receptor beta chains were sequenced from one sample in a study of blood T cell repertoires in COVID-19. Here immunoSEQ multiplex PCR was the method, and the copy in TCRdb shows in-frame clones only, minus some. The table shows under 450,000 clones, with roughly nine tenths occurring only once. Sequencing was done on a sample of PBMCs or T cells enriched from blood (not recorded which). The receptor source for this set is a middle-aged woman who had been exposed to COVID-19.

V and J are TRBV6-2 or TRBV6-3 and TRBJ2-5, with TRBD2 matching over 8 bases. CDR3 length: 17 amino acids. Unmatched junction bases numbered 10, after V lost 0 bases and J lost 4 bases. Germline CDR1 is MNHEY and CDR2 is SVGEGT. The CDR3 DNA sequence: TGTGCCAGCAGTTACTCCTCACTAGCGGAGGGGCGAGAGACCCAGTACTTC. Amino acid sequence: CASSYSSLAEGRETQYF.

A few counts support this clone. The V and J genes are TRBV25-1 and TRBJ1-6; 9 bases line up with TRBD1. The ends lost 8 bases at V and 10 bases at J; junction bases unmatched: 6. There are 13 residues in the CDR3. Per germline, CDR1 MGHDK and CDR2 SYGVNS. The CDR3 spells CASGTGMRSPLHF. CDR3 nucleotides: TGTGCCAGCGGGACAGGGATGCGGTCACCCCTCCACTTT.

J is TRBJ1-4 and V is TRBV19, with 9 bases matching TRBD1. V was pared by 4 bases and J by 8 bases, with 11 bases of the junction left unmatched. The CDR3 spans 16 residues. CDR1 and CDR2 from the germline V gene are LNHDA and SQIVND (reference sequence). The CDR3 region is CASSTKHGTGLEKLFF. Written as DNA, the CDR3 is TGTGCCAGTAGTACAAAACACGGGACAGGGTTAGAAAAACTGTTTTTT. Full variable domain (missing parts from reference TRBV19 and TRBJ1-4): DGGITQSPKYLFRKEGQNVTLSCEQNLNHDAMYWYRQDPGQGLRLIYYSQIVNDFQKGDIAEGYSVSREKKESFPLTVTSAQKNPTAFYLCASSTKHGTGLEKLFFGSGTQLSVL.

The rearrangement uses TRBV5-5 and TRBJ1-5; D unclear. The V gene's germline CDR1 is SGHKS and CDR2 YYEKEE (reference sequence). V dropped 0 bases and J dropped 1 base, with 11 bases sitting between them. CDR3 size: 16 residues. CDR3 protein: CASSLVPGASNQPQHF. CDR3 DNA: TGTGCCAGCAGCTTGGTTCCGGGTGCGAGCAATCAGCCCCAGCATTTT.

The chain is built from TRBV4-2 and TRBJ1-6; 7 bases match TRBD1. The CDR3 is 17 amino acids. Per the germline V gene, CDR1 is LGHNA and CDR2 is YNFKEQ. V trimming: 2 bases; J trimming: 5 bases; junction bases outside the gene matches: 9. The CDR3 bases are TGTGCCAGCAGCCAAAGGGCGACAGGGTGGAATAATTCACCCCTCCACTTT. It specifies CASSQRATGWNNSPLHF.

The CDR3 here is CATGGGGGYTF. Written as DNA, the CDR3 is TGTGCCACGGGCGGTGGAGGTGGCTACACCTTC. The chain recombines TRBV27 with TRBJ1-2; no clear D. V was cut by 10 bases and J by 7 bases, with 13 bases left in between. CDR3 length: 11 amino acids. Germline CDR1 MNHEY, CDR2 SMNVEV (reference sequence).

V is TRBV30 and J is TRBJ1-2; possible D gene TRBD1, 5 bases. CDR3 length equals 15 residues. The V end was cut by 0 bases, the J end by 0 bases, with 11 bases between. Germline V gene data show CDR1 as GTSNPN and CDR2 as SVGIG (reference sequence). CDR3 in amino acids: CAWSVRGRSNYGYTF. In nucleotides, the CDR3 is TGTGCCTGGAGTGTACGGGGGAGATCTAACTATGGCTACACCTTC.

This sequence joins TRBV2 and TRBJ2-7; no clear D. In germline, CDR1 is SNHLY, CDR2 FYNNEI. The CDR3 consists of 14 residues. With 4 bases removed from V and 1 base from J, the gap between germline ends came to 11 bases. CDR3 DNA sequence: TGTGCCAGCAGTGTTGCGACACCATCCTACGAGCAGTACTTC. Translating gives CASSVATPSYEQYF.

The chain joins TRBV9 to TRBJ1-4, with TRBD1 identical over 9 bases. CDR1 is SGDLS, CDR2 YYNGEE, per germline. The trim removed 4 bases at V and 8 bases at J, leaving 9 bases unmatched. This CDR3 has 15 amino acids. This CDR3 is CASSSGQGTGEKLFF. CDR3 bases: TGTGCCAGCAGCTCAGGACAGGGGACGGGGGAAAAACTGTTTTTT.

This chain uses TRBV7-8 with TRBJ1-1; D unresolved. This CDR3 region has 14 residues. V was trimmed by 1 base and J by 1 base, leaving 7 bases between them. Germline-derived CDR1 and CDR2 are SGHVS and FQNEAQ. CDR3 DNA sequence: TGTGCCAGCAGCTTAGTTGCAGGGAACACTGAAGCTTTCTTT. Translated, it gives CASSLVAGNTEAFF.

The chain recombines TRBV18 with TRBJ2-1; 10 nucleotides match TRBD2. The CDR3 consists of 14 residues. V lost 2 bases to trimming and J lost 7 bases; unmatched junction nucleotides: 2. CDR1 KGHSH and CDR2 LQKENI come from the germline V gene. The CDR3 protein is CASSPTTSGNEQFF. CDR3 sequence (DNA): TGTGCCAGCTCACCAACGACTAGCGGGAATGAGCAGTTCTTC.

The chain joins TRBV7-2 to TRBJ2-7; maybe TRBD2 (6 bases). CDR3 length equals 15 residues. Germline CDR1 is SGHTA and CDR2 is FQGNSA. V was trimmed by 2 bases and J by 3 bases, leaving 14 bases between them. The CDR3 reads CASSLLRGSLYEQYF. CDR3 nucleotide sequence: TGTGCCAGCAGCTTACTCCGGGGGAGTCTCTACGAGCAGTACTTC.

This clone was detected only once. This chain connects TRBV5-6 to TRBJ1-4; TRBD1 agrees at 7 bases. The CDR3 runs 14 residues. CDR1 and CDR2 (germline): SGHDT, YYEEEE. V gave up 3 bases and J gave up 3 bases; unmatched junction bases: 2. The CDR3 sequence is CASSWGTANEKLFF. CDR3 DNA sequence: TGTGCCAGCAGCTGGGGGACAGCTAATGAAAAACTGTTTTTT.

The table lists this clone with a few counts. The CDR3 bases are TGCAGCGTCTCGGGACAATCTGGAAACACCATATATTTT. Protein: CSVSGQSGNTIYF. The chain recombines TRBV29-1 with TRBJ1-3, with D possibly being TRBD1 (6 bases). Trimming took 6 bases from V and 1 from J, leaving 10 bases between them. Germline V gene sequence: CDR1 SQVTM, CDR2 ANQGSEA. CDR3 length equals 13 residues.

The V and J genes are TRBV14 and TRBJ2-3, with D possibly TRBD2 on 5 matching bases. Germline loops: CDR1 SGHDN, CDR2 FVKESK. V shed 2 bases and J shed 4 bases, with 13 bases lying between them. The CDR3 spans 15 residues. The CDR3 region has the DNA TGTGCCAGCAGCCAATTTGAACTAGAGGCAGATACGCAGTATTTT. Amino acids: CASSQFELEADTQYF.

The chain couples TRBV4-1 to TRBJ1-2; unclear D gene. This CDR3 has 16 amino acids. Per germline, CDR1 MGHRA and CDR2 YSYEKL. Trimming removed 3 bases from V and 1 base from J, with 15 bases in between. The CDR3 sequence is CASSHNWAVINYGYTF. The CDR3 region has the DNA TGCGCCAGCAGCCACAACTGGGCAGTTATTAACTATGGCTACACCTTC.

The chain couples TRBV2 to TRBJ1-2; 7 nucleotides agree with TRBD1. Trimming cost V 6 bases and J 7 bases; bases outside gene matches: 8. Germline values: CDR1 SNHLY, CDR2 FYNNEI. The length of the CDR3 is 13 residues. CDR3 loop: CASSLGGRGGYTF. The CDR3 DNA reads TGTGCCAGCAGCTTAGGGGGCAGGGGTGGCTACACCTTC.

The rearrangement links TRBV30 to TRBJ2-2; D may be TRBD2 (5 bases). V lost 3 bases and J 0 bases, leaving 17 bases between the germline ends. This CDR3 region has 17 residues. Germline V lookup: CDR1 GTSNPN, CDR2 SVGIG (reference sequence). The CDR3 DNA is TGTGCCTGGAGCGCAAGACTCGGGGAACCGAACACCGGGGAGCTGTTTTTT. Amino acids: CAWSARLGEPNTGELFF. Full variable domain (rest looked up from reference TRBV30 and TRBJ2-2): SQTIHQWPATLVQPVGSPLSLECTVEGTSNPNLYWYRQAAGRGLQLLFYSVGIGQISSEVPQNLSASRPQDRQFILSSKKLLLSDSGFYLCAWSARLGEPNTGELFFGEGSRLTVL.